The clone carrying this T cell receptor beta chain has just a few counts. This entry comes from a study of blood T cell repertoires in COVID-19. Study information: The samples span acute and convalescent COVID-19 from the United States, Italy and Spain.

Measured with immunoSEQ multiplex PCR; TCRdb has only the in-frame clones, and not every one. The top ten clones hold over 5% of a sample with a few hundred thousand clones, about 88% of them seen once. Seattle patients were enrolled during active infection and followed longitudinally. Unmatched junction bases numbered 8, after V lost 3 bases and J lost 7 bases. Germline assignment: CDR1 KGHDR and CDR2 SFDVKD. The CDR3 length is 15 residues. Sequences were obtained from peripheral blood. The chain is built from TRBV24-1 and TRBJ1-3; 7 bases map to TRBD1. The TCR was taken from a woman in her sixties or seventies with COVID-19, enrolled during active disease. CDR3 DNA sequence: TGTGCCACCAGTGATCCCCGCAGGGGGAGTAACACCATATATTTT. Translated, it gives CATSDPRRGSNTIYF.